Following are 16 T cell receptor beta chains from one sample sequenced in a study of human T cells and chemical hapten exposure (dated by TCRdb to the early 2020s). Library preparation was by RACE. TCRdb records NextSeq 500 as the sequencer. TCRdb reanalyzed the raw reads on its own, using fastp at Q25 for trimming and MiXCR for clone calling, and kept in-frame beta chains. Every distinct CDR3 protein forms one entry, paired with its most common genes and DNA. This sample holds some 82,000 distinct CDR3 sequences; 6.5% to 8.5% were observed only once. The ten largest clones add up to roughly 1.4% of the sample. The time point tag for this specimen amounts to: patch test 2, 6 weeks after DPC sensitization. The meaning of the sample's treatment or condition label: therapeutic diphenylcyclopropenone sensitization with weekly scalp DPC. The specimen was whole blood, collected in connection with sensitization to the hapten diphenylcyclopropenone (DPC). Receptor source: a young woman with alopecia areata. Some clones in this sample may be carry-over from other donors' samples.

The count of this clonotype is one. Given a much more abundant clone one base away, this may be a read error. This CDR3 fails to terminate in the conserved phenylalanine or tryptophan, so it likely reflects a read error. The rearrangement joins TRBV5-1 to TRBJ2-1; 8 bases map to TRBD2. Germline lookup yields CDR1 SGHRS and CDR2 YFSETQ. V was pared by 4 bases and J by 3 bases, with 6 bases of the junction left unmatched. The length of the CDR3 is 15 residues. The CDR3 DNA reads TGCGCCAGCAGCCAAGCGGGGGTTGACTACAATGAGCAGTTCTCC. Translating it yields CASSQAGVDYNEQFS.

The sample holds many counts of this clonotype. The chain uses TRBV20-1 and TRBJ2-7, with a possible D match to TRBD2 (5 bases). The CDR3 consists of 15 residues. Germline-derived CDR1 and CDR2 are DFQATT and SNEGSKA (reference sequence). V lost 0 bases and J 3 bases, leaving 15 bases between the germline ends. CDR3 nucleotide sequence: TGCAGTGCTAGAGATCACGGAGGTCCCGTCTACGAGCAGTACTTC. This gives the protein CSARDHGGPVYEQYF.

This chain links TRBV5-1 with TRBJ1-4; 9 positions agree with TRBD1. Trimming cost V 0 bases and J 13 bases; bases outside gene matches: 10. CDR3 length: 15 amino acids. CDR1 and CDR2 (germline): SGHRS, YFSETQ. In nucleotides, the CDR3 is TGCGCCAGCAGCTTGGCGGGACAGGGTGAAGGAGTACTGTTTTTT. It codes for CASSLAGQGEGVLFF.

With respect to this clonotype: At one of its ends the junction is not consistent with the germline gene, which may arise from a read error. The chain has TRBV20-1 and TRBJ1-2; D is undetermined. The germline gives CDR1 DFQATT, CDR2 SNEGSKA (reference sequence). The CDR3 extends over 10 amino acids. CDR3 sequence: CSAWLGTRFF. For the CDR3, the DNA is TGCAGTGCTTGGTTAGGCACACGGTTCTTC.

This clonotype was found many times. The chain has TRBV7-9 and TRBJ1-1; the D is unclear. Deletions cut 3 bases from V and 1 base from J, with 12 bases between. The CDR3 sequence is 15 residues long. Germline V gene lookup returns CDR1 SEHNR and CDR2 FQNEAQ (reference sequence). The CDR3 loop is CASSLLRERNTEAFF. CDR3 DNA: TGTGCCAGCAGCTTGCTCCGTGAGAGGAACACTGAAGCTTTCTTT.

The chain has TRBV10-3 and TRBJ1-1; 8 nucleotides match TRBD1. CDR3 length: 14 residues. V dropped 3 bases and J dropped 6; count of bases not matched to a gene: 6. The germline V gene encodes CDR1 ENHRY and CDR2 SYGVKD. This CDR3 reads CAISDMSGGAEAFF. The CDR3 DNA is TGTGCCATCAGTGATATGTCAGGGGGCGCTGAAGCTTTCTTT.

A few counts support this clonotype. The CDR3, as DNA: TGTGCCAGCAGTTTCGGTTGGGAGGGGGACGTCCAAGAGACCCAGTACTTC. Translating gives CASSFGWEGDVQETQYF. This chain links TRBV12-3 or TRBV12-4 with TRBJ2-5; D is perhaps TRBD2 (7 bases). The V and J ends lost 3 bases and 1 base respectively, with 18 bases between them. The CDR3 contains 17 residues.

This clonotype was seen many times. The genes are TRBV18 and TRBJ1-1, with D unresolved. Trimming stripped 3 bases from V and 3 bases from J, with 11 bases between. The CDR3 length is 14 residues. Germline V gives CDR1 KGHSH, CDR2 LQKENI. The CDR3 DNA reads TGTGCCAGCTCACCGGGAACATGGGACACTGAAGCTTTCTTT. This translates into CASSPGTWDTEAFF.

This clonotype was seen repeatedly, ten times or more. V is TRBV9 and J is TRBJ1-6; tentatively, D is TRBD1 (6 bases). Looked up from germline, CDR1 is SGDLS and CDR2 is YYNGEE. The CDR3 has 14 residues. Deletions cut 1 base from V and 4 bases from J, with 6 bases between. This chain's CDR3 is CASSVQGYNSPLHF. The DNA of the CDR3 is TGTGCCAGCAGCGTACAGGGGTATAATTCACCCCTCCACTTT.

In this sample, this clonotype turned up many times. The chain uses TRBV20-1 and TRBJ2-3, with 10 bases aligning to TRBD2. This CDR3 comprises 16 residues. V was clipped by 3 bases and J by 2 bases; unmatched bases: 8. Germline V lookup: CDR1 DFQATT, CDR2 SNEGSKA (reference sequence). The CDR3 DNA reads TGCAGTGCTAGCGGACTAGCGGCAACCGACACAGATACGCAGTATTTT. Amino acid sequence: CSASGLAATDTDTQYF.

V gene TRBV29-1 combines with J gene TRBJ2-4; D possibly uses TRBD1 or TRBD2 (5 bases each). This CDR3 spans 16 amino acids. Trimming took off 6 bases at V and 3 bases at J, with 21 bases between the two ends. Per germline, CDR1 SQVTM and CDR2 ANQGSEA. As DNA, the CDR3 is TGCAGCGTCCTAACGCCTGCCGGGACCGACAAAAACATTCAGTACTTC. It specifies CSVLTPAGTDKNIQYF.

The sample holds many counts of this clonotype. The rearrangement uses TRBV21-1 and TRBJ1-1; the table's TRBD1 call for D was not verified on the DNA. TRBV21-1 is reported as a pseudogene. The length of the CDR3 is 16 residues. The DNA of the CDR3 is TGTGCCAGCAGCAAAGGAACTGAGGGTCCCAACACTGAAGCTTTCTTT. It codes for CASSKGTEGPNTEAFF.

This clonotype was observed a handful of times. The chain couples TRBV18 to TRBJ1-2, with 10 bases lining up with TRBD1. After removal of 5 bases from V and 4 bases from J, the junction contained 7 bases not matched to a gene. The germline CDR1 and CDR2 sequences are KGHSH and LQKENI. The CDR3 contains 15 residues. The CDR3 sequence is CASSETGGAGYGYTF. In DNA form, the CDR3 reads TGTGCCAGCTCAGAGACAGGGGGCGCGGGCTATGGCTACACCTTC.

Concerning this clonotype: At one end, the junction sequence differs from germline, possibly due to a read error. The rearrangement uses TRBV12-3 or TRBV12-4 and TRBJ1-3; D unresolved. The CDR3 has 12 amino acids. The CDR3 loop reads CTSSLGGNTIYF. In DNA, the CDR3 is TGTACCAGCAGTTTAGGAGGAAACACCATATATTTT.

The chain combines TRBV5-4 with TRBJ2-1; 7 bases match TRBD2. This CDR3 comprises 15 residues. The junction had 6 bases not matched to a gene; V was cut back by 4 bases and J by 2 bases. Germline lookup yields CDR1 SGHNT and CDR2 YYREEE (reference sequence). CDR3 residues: CASSGGAGPYNEQFF. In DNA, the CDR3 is TGTGCCAGCAGCGGGGGAGCGGGGCCCTACAATGAGCAGTTCTTC.

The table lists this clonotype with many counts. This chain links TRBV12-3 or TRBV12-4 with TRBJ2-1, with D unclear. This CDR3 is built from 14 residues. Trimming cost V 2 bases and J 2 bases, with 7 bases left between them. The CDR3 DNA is TGTGCCAGCAGTTTAAACCTGGCCTACAATGAGCAGTTCTTC. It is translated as CASSLNLAYNEQFF.